These 17 T cell receptor beta chains were sequenced from one sample in a study of T-cell reconstitution after alpha-beta-depleted transplantation in children. This sample's TCRbeta library carried unique molecular identifier barcodes. Via MiXCR, TCRdb re-called the PCR reads, giving one row per CDR3 protein. The sample holds under 750,000 distinct CDR3 sequences, approximately 22% seen once. This sample comprised PBMCs, mostly from graft donor cells, obtained 360 days after TCRalphabeta/CD19-depleted stem cell transplant. Every receptor here comes from a boy less than two years old who had a stem cell transplant for acute myeloid leukemia, so the T cells may come from the graft donor.

This clonotype was recorded at least ten times. V usage is TRBV28 and J usage is TRBJ2-1, with a weak D call TRBD1 (5 bases). V lost 6 bases to trimming and J lost 3 bases, with 15 bases between them. Germline-derived CDR1 and CDR2 are MDHEN and SYDVKM. The CDR3 spans 15 residues. CDR3 sequence reads: CASRVVRGVYNEQFF. As DNA, the CDR3 is TGTGCCAGCAGAGTGGTAAGGGGCGTCTACAATGAGCAGTTCTTC.

This clonotype was detected many times. The chain joins TRBV10-2 to TRBJ2-1; 9 positions match TRBD1. Losses at the gene ends were 4 bases for V and 8 bases for J; bases not matched to a gene: 6. The CDR3 runs 14 residues. The germline CDR1 and CDR2 sequences are WSHSY and SAAADI. CDR3 amino acids: CASSVNRGLDEQFF. The CDR3 DNA sequence: TGCGCCAGCAGTGTCAACAGGGGGCTGGATGAGCAGTTCTTC.

The chain couples TRBV4-2 to TRBJ1-1; D unresolved. V shed 1 base and J shed 0 bases, with 18 bases lying between them. This CDR3 region has 18 residues. Germline lookup yields CDR1 LGHNA and CDR2 YNFKEQ. For the CDR3, the DNA is TGTGCCAGCAGCCAAGCCGATCACCTCCCGGGAATGAACACTGAAGCTTTCTTT. Protein: CASSQADHLPGMNTEAFF.

The chain joins TRBV4-3 to TRBJ2-3, with a tentative D call TRBD2 (5 bases). The CDR3 covers 16 residues. Trimming left V 0 bases short and J 2 bases short, with 12 bases between. Germline assignment: CDR1 LGHNA and CDR2 YSLEER. CDR3 loop: CASSQEIPAVTDTQYF. In nucleotides, the CDR3 is TGCGCCAGCAGCCAAGAAATTCCAGCGGTCACAGATACGCAGTATTTT.

In its sample, this clonotype was seen many times. This chain connects TRBV20-1 to TRBJ2-3; D is perhaps TRBD1 (6 bases). The germline V gene has CDR1 DFQATT and CDR2 SNEGSKA (reference sequence). V lost 3 bases and J lost 2, with 18 bases in between. CDR3 size: 16 residues. DNA of the CDR3: TGCAGTGCTAGTCTACCGACAGGCGCAACCACAGATACGCAGTATTTT. Translation gives CSASLPTGATTDTQYF.

The chain links TRBV12-3 or TRBV12-4 to TRBJ2-7, with D unresolved. The CDR3 extends over 12 amino acids. V was pared by 5 bases and J by 3 bases, with 8 bases between. The CDR3 sequence: CASSPHNYEQYF. CDR3 DNA sequence: TGTGCCAGCAGTCCTCATAACTACGAGCAGTACTTC.

This clonotype turned up a few times. V usage is TRBV27 and J usage is TRBJ2-3; 12 bases align to TRBD2. Germline CDR1 reads MNHEY; CDR2 reads SMNVEV (reference sequence). V gave up 4 bases and J gave up 8 bases; unmatched junction bases: 13. CDR3 length equals 17 residues. This CDR3 is CASSSPSGGASSFTQYF. CDR3 DNA: TGTGCCAGCAGTTCCCCTAGCGGGGGGGCTAGTTCATTTACGCAGTATTTT.

The chain uses TRBV2 and TRBJ2-5; TRBD2 matches 7 bases. V shed 8 bases, J shed 1 base, and the junction held 13 bases outside the gene matches. Germline V gene lookup returns CDR1 SNHLY and CDR2 FYNNEI. CDR3 size: 16 residues. The CDR3 region has the DNA TGTGCCAGCTCCGCTCAGTTAACGGGGGGCCAAGAGACCCAGTACTTC. Translated, it gives CASSAQLTGGQETQYF.

A few counts support this clonotype. The chain uses TRBV7-9 and TRBJ2-2; D gene ambiguous. V was shortened by 4 bases and J by 7 bases, with 10 bases between the two germline ends. The CDR3 has 13 amino acids. Germline V lookup: CDR1 SEHNR, CDR2 FQNEAQ (reference sequence). CDR3 region: CASSSDTLGELFF. The CDR3 region has the DNA TGTGCCAGCAGCTCCGACACTCTCGGGGAGCTGTTTTTT.

This clonotype was seen more than once but under ten times. V usage is TRBV18 and J usage is TRBJ2-3, with 9 bases that match TRBD1. The germline CDR1 and CDR2 sequences are KGHSH and LQKENI. The CDR3 covers 16 residues. V trimming: 2 bases; J trimming: 3 bases; junction bases outside the gene matches: 6. CDR3 bases: TGTGCCAGCTCACCATTCGGGACAGGGTTGACAGATACGCAGTATTTT. Its translation is CASSPFGTGLTDTQYF.

The chain combines TRBV20-1 with TRBJ1-3; D not resolved. Germline values: CDR1 DFQATT, CDR2 SNEGSKA (reference sequence). V was shortened by 3 bases and J by 0 bases, with 12 bases between the two germline ends. The CDR3 extends over 15 amino acids. The CDR3 protein is CSAREGLLSGNTIYF. The CDR3 DNA sequence: TGCAGTGCTAGGGAGGGTCTCCTCTCTGGAAACACCATATATTTT.

This chain links TRBV6-1 with TRBJ2-2; 8 positions match TRBD1. The V and J ends lost 5 bases and 4 bases, in that order; junction bases with no gene match: 6. This CDR3 is 15 amino acids long. Germline CDR1 reads MNHNS; CDR2 reads SASEGT. CDR3 residues: CASSPDRAITGELFF. CDR3 sequence (DNA): TGTGCCAGCAGTCCGGACAGGGCGATCACCGGGGAGCTGTTTTTT.

The chain couples TRBV6-2 or TRBV6-3 to TRBJ1-5; D is perhaps TRBD1 (6 bases). The CDR3 length is 15 residues. Germline CDR1 MNHEY, CDR2 SVGEGT. V lost 1 base and J 7 bases, leaving 14 bases between the germline ends. The CDR3, as DNA: TGTGCCAGCAGTTACTTGGCAGGGGCGGGGCAGCCCCAGCATTTT. Protein: CASSYLAGAGQPQHF.

This clonotype was recorded at least ten times. This sequence joins TRBV7-9 and TRBJ1-3; perhaps TRBD1 as D (5 bases). Germline V gene sequence: CDR1 SEHNR, CDR2 FQNEAQ (reference sequence). This CDR3 spans 16 amino acids. Trimming took off 5 bases at V and 3 bases at J, with 17 bases between the two ends. The CDR3 loop is CASSLPAGLFGNTIYF. As DNA, the CDR3 is TGTGCCAGCAGCCTCCCGGCGGGACTATTTGGAAACACCATATATTTT.

The CDR3: CASGGGLTIGEQFF. CDR3 in DNA: TGTGCCAGCGGGGGCGGCCTGACCATTGGGGAGCAGTTCTTC. The J gene is TRBJ2-1, the V gene TRBV28; a possible D gene is TRBD1 (6 bases). This CDR3 region has 14 residues. Trimming shortened V by 8 bases and J by 10 bases, and 21 bases separated the two germline ends. Germline CDR1 is MDHEN and CDR2 is SYDVKM. Together with reference TRBV28 and TRBJ2-1, the CDR3 gives the full variable domain: DVKVTQSSRYLVKRTGEKVFLECVQDMDHENMFWYRQDPGLGLRLIYFSYDVKMKEKGDIPEGYSVSREKKERFSLILESASTNQTSMYLCASGGGLTIGEQFFGPGTRLTVL.

This chain joins TRBV7-2 and TRBJ2-5; TRBD2 aligns across 12 bases. Germline CDR1 reads SGHTA; CDR2 reads FQGNSA. This CDR3 is built from 16 residues. V was clipped by 4 bases and J by 1 base; unmatched bases: 4. This chain's CDR3 is CASSSTSGGVQETQYF. CDR3 nucleotides: TGTGCCAGCAGCTCGACTAGCGGGGGAGTCCAAGAGACCCAGTACTTC.

This clonotype was observed a handful of times. The chain couples TRBV12-3 or TRBV12-4 to TRBJ1-5; tentative D call: TRBD1 (5 bases). The CDR3 covers 15 residues. Deletions cut 4 bases from V and 3 bases from J, with 13 bases between. The CDR3 reads CASSSGARPNQPQHF. CDR3 bases: TGTGCCAGCAGTTCCGGGGCTAGGCCCAATCAGCCCCAGCATTTT.